This T cell receptor (beta chain) was found in a study of Graves' ophthalmopathy and Graves' hyperthyroidism (dated 2018 in TCRdb). Regarding the research as a whole: Peripheral blood samples were taken at the time of initial diagnosis, before any treatment was given. TCR beta repertoire signatures were used to distinguish Graves' ophthalmopathy from Graves' hyperthyroidism and to predict progression to ophthalmopathy. In total, approximately 130 blood samples were TCR-sequenced: 40 to 45 ophthalmopathy, roughly 80 hyperthyroidism and some 17 hyperthyroidism-to-ophthalmopathy patients. A discovery set of about a hundred patients (about 45 ophthalmopathy, 55 to 60 stable hyperthyroidism) was enrolled to explore V-J signatures distinguishing ophthalmopathy from hyperthyroidism. For independent validation, a separate cohort was made up of 18 hyperthyroidism patients plus 17 patients who later progressed from hyperthyroidism to ophthalmopathy. In several hyperthyroidism patients, the T-cell repertoires found in thyroid tissue were compared with those found in blood. Following sampling, methimazole starting at 30 mg daily was administered to hyperthyroidism patients, and high-dose intravenous methylprednisolone was administered to ophthalmopathy patients. Overall study results and their limits: No statistical method was used to set the sample size in advance, and the investigators knew which group each participant was assigned to. In validation, the model predicted ophthalmopathy progression with about 71% sensitivity and about 73% specificity; more than ten predicted patients were CT-confirmed with GO in a median of 6.5 months. In cross-validation, the 13-signature model distinguished ophthalmopathy from stable hyperthyroidism with about 88% sensitivity and almost 83% specificity, and in the test set the corresponding values were roughly 78% and 74%. Most of the expanded thyroid clonotypes with a frequency above 0.001 were also detected in blood, and it was suggested that the thyroid immune response may be reflected by blood repertoires.

TCR beta CDR3 regions were amplified from RNA transcripts for repertoire sequencing. The first round was an RT-PCR using HTBI primers with the Qiagen OneStep RT-PCR kit, and this first round was followed by a second-round multiplex PCR, then size selection and purification. Libraries were sequenced paired-end with 100 bp reads on an Illumina HiSeq2000. Per the source publication's procedure: SOAPnuke was used to process the reads, throwing out any read that had adapters, had uncalled bases, had a mean Phred below 15, or lacked an exact constant-primer or identifier match. COPE v1.2.5 was used to merge high-quality paired reads. Each unique nucleotide sequence was defined as a clonotype, and clonotypes were aligned to IMGT TRB V, D and J references with MiTCR v1.1. Analysis was restricted to V-J combinations with a frequency above 0.0001, which covered just over 98% of repertoires. For each V-J combination, a TCR clonal expansion and chaos score was defined as F50 clonal expansion divided by the chaos observed in the TCRdist matrix. Welch's t-statistics and random forest were used to reduce features to 13 V-J combinations, which were fed into a naive Bayes classifier. The Morisita-Horn index was used to measure how similar the thyroid and blood repertoires were. TCRdb redid the processing of the public reads, applying fastp at Q25 and MiXCR, and retained in-frame beta chains. Each entry merges the rows of one CDR3 protein and shows their most common DNA and genes. TCRdb's processing, not the authors', yielded these V and J calls. The sample profile shows more than 550,000 distinct CDR3 sequences; over 40% of them were found once. Of the sample, 3.3% falls within the top ten clones.

Patients with ophthalmopathy had moderately to severely active disease, with a Clinical Activity Score of 3 or more, a NOSPECS grade of 4 or more, and a disease duration of less than 3 months. Patients with other autoimmune diseases, uncontrolled infections, pregnancy or lactation were excluded from the study. Clinical symptoms, serum thyroxine, TRAb, thyroid ultrasound and orbital computed tomography formed the basis of the diagnosis. Using Ficoll-Paque density gradient centrifugation, PBMCs were isolated from 8.5 to 10 ml of fresh peripheral blood. Total RNA was extracted with Trizol reagent and quality-checked on an Agilent 2100 Bioanalyzer. This clonotype was observed at least ten times. This receptor's antigen is unknown. Base qualities are missing; no much larger clone stands one base away. The CDR3 numbers 16 residues from cysteine through phenylalanine. The entry retains the CDR3 DNA only, 48 bases that are in frame from base 1. Trimming at the junction amounts to 5 bases on V and 5 bases on J, and the germline ends lie 18 bases apart. CDR1 and CDR2 are read off the germline V gene as KGHDR and SFDVKD.

The chain is encoded by TRBV24-1 joined to TRBJ1-5, with an unclear D gene assignment. This TCR was recovered from an adult man with Graves' ophthalmopathy. Sequencing used peripheral blood. CDR3 protein: CATSAVSDTLDQPQHF. The bases read TGTGCCACCAGTGCGGTGAGTGATACCTTGGATCAGCCCCAGCATTTT.